Sequencing of this T cell receptor beta chain was carried out in a study of patients and donors after allogeneic stem cell transplantation. Per the germline V gene, CDR1 is SGHDN and CDR2 is FVKESK. The CDR3 is 14 amino acids. V was trimmed by 0 bases and J by 9 bases, leaving 12 bases between them. TCRdb re-derived calls from the RT-PCR reads in MiXCR, one entry per CDR3 protein. The sample includes 98,000 or so distinct CDR3 sequences, roughly 35% of them seen just once. Sequenced input: blood, either unsorted or a sorted T cell fraction (not recorded which). The chain has TRBV14 and TRBJ2-1; perhaps TRBD1 as D (5 bases). The sequence came from a human donor who was either an allogeneic HSCT recipient or a stem cell or donor lymphocyte infusion donor (not recorded which). It is not recorded whose cells these are; they may come from a transplant donor. The CDR3 bases are TGTGCCAGCAGCCAAGATAGGGGCAGATTTGAGCAGTTCTTC. Protein product: CASSQDRGRFEQFF.